The 9 T cell receptor beta chains in this list originate from one sample, sequenced in a study of cytomegalovirus exposure and HLA in healthy donors. A multiplex PCR was run with 60 Vbeta primers and 13 Jbeta primers. Sequencing was performed with immunoSEQ multiplex PCR; in TCRdb, only in-frame clones are kept and a portion is missing. Here the sample spans roughly 99,000 clones, more than 70% being singletons. Specimen: PBMCs. The receptors stem from a man between 25 and 39 years old in good health and CMV-seronegative.

This clone turned up a few times. This chain links TRBV7-8 with TRBJ1-2; D is unresolved. The CDR3 sequence is 15 residues long. V lost 4 bases and J lost 3, with 15 bases in between. CDR1 and CDR2 from the germline V gene are SGHVS and FQNEAQ. DNA of the CDR3: TGTGCCAGCAGCTCAGGACCCGGGAAGGACTATGGCTACACCTTC. Amino acid sequence: CASSSGPGKDYGYTF.

V usage is TRBV29-1 and J usage is TRBJ1-5; TRBD1 agrees at 8 bases. Germline CDR1 SQVTM, CDR2 ANQGSEA. The J segment lost 8 bases and the V segment lost 0 bases, leaving 3 bases of the junction unmatched. The CDR3 runs to 13 residues. CDR3 DNA sequence: TGCAGCGTTGAAGAAGCACAGGGGGAGCCCCAGCATTTT. Protein: CSVEEAQGEPQHF.

This chain links TRBV9 with TRBJ1-1, with 10 nucleotides matching TRBD1. Germline trimming cut 0 bases from V and 4 bases from J; bases unmatched to any gene: 6. The length of the CDR3 is 16 residues. From germline, CDR1 is SGDLS and CDR2 YYNGEE. CDR3 DNA: TGTGCCAGCAGCGTAGGAGGGGGACAGGGGCGCACTGAAGCTTTCTTT. As protein: CASSVGGGQGRTEAFF. The whole variable domain, remainder taken from reference TRBV9 and TRBJ1-1, is DSGVTQTPKHLITATGQRVTLRCSPRSGDLSVYWYQQSLDQGLQFLIQYYNGEERAKGNILERFSAQQFPDLHSELNLSSLELGDSALYFCASSVGGGQGRTEAFFGQGTRLTVV.

V gene TRBV2 combines with J gene TRBJ2-7, with TRBD1 identical over 8 bases. Germline V gives CDR1 SNHLY, CDR2 FYNNEI. J lost 7 bases, V lost 2 bases, and 4 bases had no gene match. The CDR3 loop spans 13 amino acids. CDR3 in DNA: TGTGCCAGCAGTGAATTACAGGGGGATGAGCAGTACTTC. Protein: CASSELQGDEQYF.

The rearrangement links TRBV5-1 to TRBJ2-3, with a weak D call TRBD2 (6 bases). This CDR3 spans 14 amino acids. Trimming left V 5 bases short and J 6 bases short, with 16 bases between. Germline values: CDR1 SGHRS, CDR2 YFSETQ. The chain's CDR3 is CASREGIASDTQYF. In nucleotides, the CDR3 is TGCGCCAGCAGGGAGGGGATAGCATCCGATACGCAGTATTTT.

This clone appeared a few times. As DNA, the CDR3 is TGTGCCACTGGGACAGATAATTCACCCCTCCACTTT. Its protein is CATGTDNSPLHF. The gene calls are TRBV6-1 and TRBJ1-6; 7 nucleotides agree with TRBD1. V shed 10 bases and J 5 bases; nucleotides not matched to a gene: 2. There are 12 residues in the CDR3. CDR1 MNHNS and CDR2 SASEGT come from the germline V gene.

The chain links TRBV28 to TRBJ1-3; a possible D gene is TRBD1 (6 bases). V was pared by 3 bases and J by 8 bases, with 17 bases between. Germline loops: CDR1 MDHEN, CDR2 SYDVKM. The length of the CDR3 is 15 residues. Here the CDR3 reads CASSFSGEVVDTIYF. CDR3 nucleotide sequence: TGTGCCAGCAGTTTCTCAGGGGAAGTTGTGGACACCATATATTTT.

The chain recombines TRBV29-1 with TRBJ2-5, with 9 nucleotides matching TRBD2. The trim removed 4 bases at V and 5 bases at J, leaving 17 bases unmatched. The CDR3 is 17 residues long. Germline V gives CDR1 SQVTM, CDR2 ANQGSEA. The CDR3: CSVGKRGAGGILETQYF. CDR3 nucleotides: TGCAGCGTTGGCAAGCGGGGGGCCGGGGGTATCTTGGAGACCCAGTACTTC.

This clone was seen only a few times. The V gene is TRBV7-9, the J gene TRBJ1-6; the D is unclear. Germline assignment: CDR1 SEHNR and CDR2 FQNEAQ (reference sequence). This CDR3 has 12 amino acids. The germline V and J ends were trimmed by 6 bases and 13 bases, with 13 bases remaining between them. CDR3 loop: CASSTQLSPLHF. Here the CDR3 DNA reads TGTGCCAGCAGTACACAGCTTTCCCCCCTCCACTTT.